This T cell receptor (beta chain) was documented in a study of T cell responses to AZD1222 COVID-19 vaccine. This CDR3 has 12 residues. Trimming took off 0 bases at V and 7 bases at J, with 5 bases between the two ends. CDR1 is KGHDR, CDR2 SFDVKD, per germline. Assay used: immunoSEQ multiplex PCR; TCRdb lists only in-frame clones, some missing. The sample contains roughly 140,000 clones, 75% to 90% of which appear only once. The rearrangement links TRBV24-1 to TRBJ1-2; D might be TRBD1 (5 bases). The sequence was obtained from an adult in good health. Source: peripheral blood, taken on day 0 of AZD1222 vaccination. CDR3 bases: TGTGCCACCAGTGATTTGGACAGTGGCTACACCTTC. This encodes CATSDLDSGYTF.